Included here is one T cell receptor (beta chain) sequence, with context. Investigators excluded patients with uncontrolled infection, other autoimmune disease, pregnancy or lactation. Amplification targeted TCR beta CDR3 regions from RNA transcripts. The HTBI primer set was used in a first-round RT-PCR of the TCR CDR3. Using its own MiXCR run on the multiplex PCR reads, TCRdb lists one record per CDR3 protein. The sample records approximately 630,000 distinct CDR3 sequences, roughly 16% being singletons. The data were taken from a study of T cells in Graves' hyperthyroidism and ophthalmopathy. The CDR3 spans 13 residues. CDR1 SEHNR and CDR2 FQNEAQ come from the germline V gene (reference sequence). V was shortened by 3 bases and J by 4 bases, with 7 bases between the two germline ends.

V is TRBV7-9 and J is TRBJ2-1; no clear D. Input material: blood. This sequence was found in a woman aged 25 to 45 with Graves' hyperthyroidism. CDR3 loop: CASSFLEYNEQFF. CDR3 coding DNA: TGTGCCAGCAGCTTTCTAGAGTACAATGAGCAGTTCTTC.